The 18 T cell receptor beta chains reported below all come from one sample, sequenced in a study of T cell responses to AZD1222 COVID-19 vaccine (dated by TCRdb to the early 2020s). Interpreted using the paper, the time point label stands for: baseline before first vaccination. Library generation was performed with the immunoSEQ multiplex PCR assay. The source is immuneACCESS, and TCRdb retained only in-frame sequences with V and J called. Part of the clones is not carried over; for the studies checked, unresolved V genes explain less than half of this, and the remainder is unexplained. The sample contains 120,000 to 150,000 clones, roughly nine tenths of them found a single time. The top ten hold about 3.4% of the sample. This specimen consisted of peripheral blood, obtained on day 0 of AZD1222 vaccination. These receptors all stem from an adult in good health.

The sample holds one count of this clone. CDR3 coding DNA: TGTGCCTGGAGTGTAAGGCTGGGGGATGAAAAACTGTTTTTT. This translates into CAWSVRLGDEKLFF. This chain joins TRBV30 and TRBJ1-4, with TRBD1 as a possible D gene (5 bases). The V end lost 0 bases, the J end lost 6 bases, and 11 bases lay between the germline ends. The CDR3 extends over 14 amino acids. Per the germline V gene, CDR1 is GTSNPN and CDR2 is SVGIG (reference sequence).

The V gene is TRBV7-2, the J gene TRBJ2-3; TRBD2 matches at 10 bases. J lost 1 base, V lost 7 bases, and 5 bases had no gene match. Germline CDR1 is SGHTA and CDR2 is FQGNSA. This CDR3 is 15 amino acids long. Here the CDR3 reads CASTRLAGGTDTQYF. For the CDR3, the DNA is TGTGCCAGCACTCGTCTAGCGGGAGGCACAGATACGCAGTATTTT.

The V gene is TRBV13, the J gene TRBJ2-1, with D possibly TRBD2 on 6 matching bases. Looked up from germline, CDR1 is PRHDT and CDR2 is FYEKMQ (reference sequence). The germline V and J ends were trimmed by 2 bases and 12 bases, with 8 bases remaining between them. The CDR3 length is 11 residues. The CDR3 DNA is TGTGCCAGCAGCTTAAGGGGAGGGCAGTTCTTC. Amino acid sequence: CASSLRGGQFF.

CDR3 in amino acids: CASSHPGQGDPGNTIYF. The CDR3 bases are TGTGCCAGCAGCCACCCAGGACAGGGTGACCCTGGAAACACCATATATTTT. The chain employs TRBV4-2 and TRBJ1-3, with 8 nucleotides matching TRBD1. This CDR3 has 17 amino acids. Unmatched junction bases numbered 9, after V lost 3 bases and J lost 2 bases. Germline V CDR1 and CDR2: LGHNA, YNFKEQ.

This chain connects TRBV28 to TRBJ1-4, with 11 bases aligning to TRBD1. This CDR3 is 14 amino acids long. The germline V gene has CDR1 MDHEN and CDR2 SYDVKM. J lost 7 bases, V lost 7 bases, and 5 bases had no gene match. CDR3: CASKEDRGREKLFF. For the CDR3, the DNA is TGTGCCAGCAAGGAGGACAGGGGGCGTGAAAAACTGTTTTTT.

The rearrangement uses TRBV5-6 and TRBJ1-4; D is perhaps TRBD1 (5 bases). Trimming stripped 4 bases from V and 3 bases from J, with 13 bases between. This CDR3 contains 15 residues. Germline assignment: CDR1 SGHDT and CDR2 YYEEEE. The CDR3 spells CASSRVGEPNEKLFF. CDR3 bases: TGTGCCAGCAGCCGAGTGGGGGAGCCTAATGAAAAACTGTTTTTT.

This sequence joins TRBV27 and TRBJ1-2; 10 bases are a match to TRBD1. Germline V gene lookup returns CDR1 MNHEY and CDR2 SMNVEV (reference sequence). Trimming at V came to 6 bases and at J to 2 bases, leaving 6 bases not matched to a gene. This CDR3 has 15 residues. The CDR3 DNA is TGTGCCAGCAGGGAGGGACAGGGGTACAACTATGGCTACACCTTC. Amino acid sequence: CASREGQGYNYGYTF.

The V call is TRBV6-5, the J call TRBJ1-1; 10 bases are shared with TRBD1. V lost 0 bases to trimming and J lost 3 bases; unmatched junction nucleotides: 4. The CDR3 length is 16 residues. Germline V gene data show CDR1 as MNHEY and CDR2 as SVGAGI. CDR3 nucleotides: TGTGCCAGCAGTTACTCTCAGGACAGGGGGGACACTGAAGCTTTCTTT. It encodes CASSYSQDRGDTEAFF.

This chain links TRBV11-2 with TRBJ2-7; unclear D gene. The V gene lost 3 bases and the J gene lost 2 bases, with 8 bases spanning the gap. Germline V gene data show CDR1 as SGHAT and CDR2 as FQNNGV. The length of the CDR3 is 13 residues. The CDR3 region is CASSFGSTYEQYF. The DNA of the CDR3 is TGTGCCAGCAGCTTCGGCTCAACCTACGAGCAGTACTTC. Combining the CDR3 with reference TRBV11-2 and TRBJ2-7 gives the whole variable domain EAGVAQSPRYKIIEKRQSVAFWCNPISGHATLYWYQQILGQGPKLLIQFQNNGVVDDSQLPKDRFSAERLKGVDSTLKIQPAKLEDSAVYLCASSFGSTYEQYFGPGTRLTVT.

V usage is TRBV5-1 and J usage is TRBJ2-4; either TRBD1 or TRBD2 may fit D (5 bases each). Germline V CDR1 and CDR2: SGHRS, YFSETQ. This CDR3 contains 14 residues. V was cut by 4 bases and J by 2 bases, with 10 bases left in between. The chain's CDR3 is CASSRGVTKNIQYF. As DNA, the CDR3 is TGCGCCAGCAGCCGAGGGGTAACCAAAAACATTCAGTACTTC. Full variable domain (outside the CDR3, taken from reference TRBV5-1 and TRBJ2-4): KAGVTQTPRYLIKTRGQQVTLSCSPISGHRSVSWYQQTPGQGLQFLFEYFSETQRNKGNFPGRFSGRQFSNSRSEMNVSTLELGDSALYLCASSRGVTKNIQYFGAGTRLSVL.

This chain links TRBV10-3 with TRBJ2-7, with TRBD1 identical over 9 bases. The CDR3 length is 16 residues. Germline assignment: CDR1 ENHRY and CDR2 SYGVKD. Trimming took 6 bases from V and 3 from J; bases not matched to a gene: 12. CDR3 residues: CAISPRGQGGSYEQYF. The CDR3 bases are TGTGCCATCAGCCCAAGGGGACAGGGTGGGAGCTACGAGCAGTACTTC.

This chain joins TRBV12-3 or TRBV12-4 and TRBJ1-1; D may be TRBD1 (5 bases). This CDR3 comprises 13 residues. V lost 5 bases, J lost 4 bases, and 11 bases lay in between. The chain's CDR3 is CASSPPRGTEAFF. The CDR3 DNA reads TGTGCCAGCAGTCCCCCGAGGGGCACTGAAGCTTTCTTT.

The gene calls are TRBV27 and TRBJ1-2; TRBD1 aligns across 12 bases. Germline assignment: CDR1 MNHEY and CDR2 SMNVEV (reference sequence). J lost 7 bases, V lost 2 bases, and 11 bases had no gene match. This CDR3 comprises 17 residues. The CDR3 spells CASSLKQGTGGSGGYTF. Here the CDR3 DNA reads TGTGCCAGCAGTTTAAAGCAGGGGACAGGGGGCTCCGGTGGCTACACCTTC.

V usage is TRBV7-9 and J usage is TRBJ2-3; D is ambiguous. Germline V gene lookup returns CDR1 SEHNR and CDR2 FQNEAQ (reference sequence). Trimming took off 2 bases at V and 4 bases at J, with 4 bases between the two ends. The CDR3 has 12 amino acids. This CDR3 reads CASSLLSDTQYF. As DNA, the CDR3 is TGTGCCAGCAGCTTACTGTCAGATACGCAGTATTTT.

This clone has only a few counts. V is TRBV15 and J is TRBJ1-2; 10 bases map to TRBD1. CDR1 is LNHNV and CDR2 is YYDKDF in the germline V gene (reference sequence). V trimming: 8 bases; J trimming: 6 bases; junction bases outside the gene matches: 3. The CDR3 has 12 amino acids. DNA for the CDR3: TGTGCCACCCTCGGGACAGGGGATGGCTACACCTTC. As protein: CATLGTGDGYTF.

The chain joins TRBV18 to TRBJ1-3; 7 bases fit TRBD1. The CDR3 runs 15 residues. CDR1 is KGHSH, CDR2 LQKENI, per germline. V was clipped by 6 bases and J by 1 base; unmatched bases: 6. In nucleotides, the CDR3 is TGTGCCAGCTCCCCCGAGGGACAGTCTGGAAACACCATATATTTT. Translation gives CASSPEGQSGNTIYF.

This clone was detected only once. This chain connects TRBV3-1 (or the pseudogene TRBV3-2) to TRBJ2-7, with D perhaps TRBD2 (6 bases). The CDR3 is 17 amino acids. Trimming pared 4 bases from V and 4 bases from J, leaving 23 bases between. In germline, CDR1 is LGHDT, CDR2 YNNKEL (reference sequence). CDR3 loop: CASSPLWGGGNSYEQYF. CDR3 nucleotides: TGTGCCAGCAGCCCTCTCTGGGGAGGAGGAAATAGTTACGAGCAGTACTTC.

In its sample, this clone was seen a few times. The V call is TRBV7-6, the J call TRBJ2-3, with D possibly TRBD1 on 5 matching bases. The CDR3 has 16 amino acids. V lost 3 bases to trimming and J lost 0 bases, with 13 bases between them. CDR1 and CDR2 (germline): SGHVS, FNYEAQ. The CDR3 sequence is CASSFLGAGSTDTQYF. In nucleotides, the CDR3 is TGTGCCAGCAGCTTCCTTGGGGCAGGGAGCACAGATACGCAGTATTTT.